Given below is one T cell receptor beta chain in context. It may be a read error: a sequence one base away is much more abundant. TCRdb used MiXCR to reprocess the reads, holding one entry per CDR3 protein. The sample lists some 440,000 distinct CDR3 sequences; about a third were seen once. The data were taken from a study of T cell repertoires in cytomegalovirus infection. Across the whole study: Public TCR beta signature analysis indicated the presence of both CMV infection and matching HLA type.

V gave up 6 bases and J gave up 2 bases; unmatched junction bases: 1. The CDR3 extends over 13 amino acids. Germline V CDR1 and CDR2: SNHLY, FYNNEI. The source is a human donor in good health (CMV status not recorded). Some clones in this sample may be carry-over from other donors' samples. The material sequenced was PBMCs. The rearrangement uses TRBV2 and TRBJ2-3; 8 positions match TRBD1. CDR3 bases: TGTGCCAGCAGGGGACAGGCCACAGATACGCAGTATTTT. It encodes CASRGQATDTQYF.